The sample holds many counts of the clone carrying this TCR beta chain. Its antigen is not known. The germline V gene encodes CDR1 MNHEY and CDR2 SVGEGT. The CDR3 is made up of 13 amino acids. V dropped 4 bases and J dropped 10 bases, with 11 bases sitting between them. MiXCR, applied by TCRdb to the 5' RACE reads, yields one record per CDR3 protein. The table records 50,000 to 60,000 distinct CDR3 sequences, roughly 10% of them present only once. The sample is drawn from a study of early T cells in non-severe SARS-CoV-2 infection. Study-wide results and caveats: VDJdb matches were skewed toward anti-spike CD8 T cell responses.

This sequence joins TRBV6-2 or TRBV6-3 and TRBJ1-6; no definite D call. The material sequenced was whole blood. The TCR was taken from an adult who was a healthcare worker with PCR-confirmed SARS-CoV-2 infection or an uninfected control (not recorded which). CDR3: CASSWGGGSPLHF. For the CDR3, the DNA is TGTGCCAGCAGTTGGGGAGGAGGGTCACCCCTCCACTTT.